The T cell receptor (beta chain) described here comes from a study of beta chain features in type 1 diabetes. V dropped 5 bases and J dropped 4; count of bases not matched to a gene: 4. Germline V gene sequence: CDR1 SGHAT, CDR2 FQDESV (reference sequence). The CDR3 covers 15 residues. Study-wide points: Type 1 diabetes patients showed fewer insertions and more deletions at VDJ junctions.

Of the isolated RNA, all was reverse transcribed, and so the sequenced material was expressed TCRB transcripts. Method: immunoSEQ multiplex PCR; TCRdb's copy keeps in-frame clones and lacks some. Here the sample spans 350,000 to 450,000 clones, over 13% being singletons. The sample holds a few counts of this clone. The antigen is undetermined. CD4+ naive, central memory, regulatory and stem cell-like memory cells were sorted via CD45RO/CCR7/CD25/CD127/CD95/CD27. This clonotype was obtained from a woman between 18 and 29 years old in good health. The V and J genes are TRBV11-1 and TRBJ2-7; 14 bases map to TRBD2. Sequenced: naive CD4+ T cells from blood. CDR3 region: CASSRLAGGPYEQYF. DNA of the CDR3: TGTGCCAGCAGCCGACTAGCGGGAGGGCCATACGAGCAGTACTTC. The full variable domain, in which reference TRBV11-1 and TRBJ2-7 provide the parts outside the CDR3, is EAEVAQSPRYKITEKSQAVAFWCDPISGHATLYWYRQILGQGPELLVQFQDESVVDDSQLPKDRFSAERLKGVDSTLKIQPAELGDSAMYLCASSRLAGGPYEQYFGPGTRLTVT.